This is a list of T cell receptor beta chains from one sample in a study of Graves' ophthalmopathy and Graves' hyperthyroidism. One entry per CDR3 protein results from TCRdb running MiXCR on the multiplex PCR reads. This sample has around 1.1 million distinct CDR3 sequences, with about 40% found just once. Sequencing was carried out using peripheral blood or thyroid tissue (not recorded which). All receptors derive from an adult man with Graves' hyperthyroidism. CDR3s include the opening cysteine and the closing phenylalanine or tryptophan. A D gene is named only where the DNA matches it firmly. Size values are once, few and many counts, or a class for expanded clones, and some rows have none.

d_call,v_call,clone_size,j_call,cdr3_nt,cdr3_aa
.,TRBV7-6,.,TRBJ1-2,TGTGCCAGCAGCCCTAGTGGCAGCGGCTACACCTTC,CASSPSGSGYTF
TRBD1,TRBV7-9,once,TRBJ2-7,TGTGCCAGCAGCCCCAGGGGGCCCGCCCCCTACGAGCAGTACTTC,CASSPRGPAPYEQYF
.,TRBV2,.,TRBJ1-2,TGTGCCAGCAGGGCCGAGGACGACTATGGCTACACCTTC,CASRAEDDYGYTF
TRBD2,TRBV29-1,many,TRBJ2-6,TGCAGCGTTGAATGGGCTAGCGGGGCAAGCTCTGGGGCCAACGTCCTGACTTTC,CSVEWASGASSGANVLTF
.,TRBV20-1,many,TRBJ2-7,TGCAGTGCTAGTGGTGGGAGTGGGCGCGAGCAGTACTTC,CSASGGSGREQYF
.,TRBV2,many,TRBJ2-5,TGTGCCAGGAGAGCGGGACAGTCCGGGGAGACCCAGTACTTC,CARRAGQSGETQYF
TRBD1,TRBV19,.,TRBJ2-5,TGTGCCAGTAGTATAAAAGGGGGCTTCGGAGAGACCCAGTACTTC,CASSIKGGFGETQYF
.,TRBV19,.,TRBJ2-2,TGTGCCAGTAGTATCATGGCCTCACACTCCGGGGAGCTGTTTTTT,CASSIMASHSGELFF
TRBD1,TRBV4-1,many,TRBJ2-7,TGCGCCAGCAGCCAGTCTACCGGGACAGGGGTCTACGAGCAGTACTTC,CASSQSTGTGVYEQYF
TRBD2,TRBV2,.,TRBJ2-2,TGTGCCAGCAGTGAGGGTACTAGCGGGAGGGCCGGGGAGCTGTTTTTT,CASSEGTSGRAGELFF
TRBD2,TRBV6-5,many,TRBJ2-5,TGTGCCAGCAGTCGCGGGGGGGGGCAAGAGACCCAGTACTTC,CASSRGGGQETQYF
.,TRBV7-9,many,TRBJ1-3,TGTGCCAGCAGGAGCTACTCTGGAAACACCATATATTTT,CASRSYSGNTIYF
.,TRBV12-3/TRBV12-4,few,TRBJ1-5,TGTGCCAGCAGTCCTAGCCCCCACGGGGGAGATCAGCCCCAGCATTTT,CASSPSPHGGDQPQHF
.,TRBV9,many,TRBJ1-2,TGTGCCAGCAGCCACCCTCACACAGACGACTGGGATGGCTACACCTTC,CASSHPHTDDWDGYTF
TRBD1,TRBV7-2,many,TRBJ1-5,TGTGCCAGCAGCTTAAATTGGGACAGAGGTCAGCCCCAGCATTTT,CASSLNWDRGQPQHF